This T cell receptor (beta chain) was captured in a study of Ad26.COV2.S vaccination and SARS-CoV-2 variants. Study background: Of the COV1001 trial arms, the Ad26.COV2.S arm included the donor. Broader study findings: Vaccinated and placebo-treated recipients had similar non-spike TCR breadth.

Of note for this clone: Its antigen is not identified.

CDR3 length: 14 amino acids. Unmatched junction bases numbered 13, after V lost 10 bases and J lost 9 bases. Germline-derived CDR1 and CDR2 are ENHRY and SYGVKD. Using immunoSEQ multiplex PCR, the repertoire was profiled, and TCRdb retains in-frame clones only, with some absent. The sample carries about 440,000 clones, about 92% recorded once. Treatment: roughly 20 received Ad26.COV2.S at low or high dose, single or two shots; about 5 received placebo; per-sample allocation not given. The investigators took samples on day 63 after the first vaccine or placebo injection. Based in Boston, the donor was an adult of 18-55 years. An Ad26 vector that expressed Wuhan-strain SARS-CoV-2 spike constituted the vaccine.

The TCR comes from a person between 18 and 59 years old who received the Ad26.COV2.S COVID-19 vaccine or a placebo. The chain links TRBV10-3 to TRBJ2-1; 9 bases are a match to TRBD2. The sequences come from peripheral blood, collected in a trial of Ad26.COV2.S vaccine versus placebo. The CDR3 loop reads CATTGLAGPTEQFF. The CDR3 coding sequence is TGTGCCACCACTGGGCTAGCGGGGCCAACTGAGCAGTTCTTC.